What follows are 32 T cell receptor beta chains derived from one specimen sequenced in a study of cytomegalovirus exposure and HLA in healthy donors (dated by TCRdb to between 2016 and 2019). The library was prepared using the immunoSEQ multiplex PCR assay. For the multiplex PCR, a mixture combining 60 forward primers for TCR Vbeta segments and 13 reverse primers for TCR Jbeta segments was used. Imported from immuneACCESS, the table was reduced by TCRdb to in-frame sequences with V and J called. These copies leave out some clones; in studies compared against another copy, an unresolved V gene accounts for under half, and the cause of the remainder is not known. The sample table records about 140,000 clones. In total, the top ten clones hold 0.75% to 1% of the sample. Specimen: PBMCs. Receptor source: a male donor in good health and CMV-seronegative.

This chain connects TRBV11-2 to TRBJ2-7, with D perhaps matching TRBD1 (6 bases). The CDR3 is 15 amino acids. Germline CDR1 is SGHAT and CDR2 is FQNNGV. Trimming took 5 bases from V and 3 from J, leaving 17 bases between them. The CDR3 sequence: CASSHRTVKGYEQYF. The CDR3, as DNA: TGTGCCAGCAGCCATAGGACAGTTAAAGGCTACGAGCAGTACTTC.

The V gene is TRBV11-2, the J gene TRBJ2-3; TRBD1 matches 8 bases. This CDR3 is built from 17 residues. The germline gives CDR1 SGHAT, CDR2 FQNNGV. The ends lost 5 bases at V and 2 bases at J; junction bases unmatched: 12. The CDR3 loop reads CASSTRDRILFTDTQYF. The CDR3 coding sequence is TGTGCCAGCAGCACGAGGGACAGGATCTTGTTCACAGATACGCAGTATTTT.

This chain uses TRBV4-2 with TRBJ1-4; a possible D gene is TRBD1 (6 bases). CDR1 and CDR2 (germline): LGHNA, YNFKEQ. This CDR3 has 14 residues. V was clipped by 4 bases and J by 8 bases, with 14 bases between them. For the CDR3, the DNA is TGTGCCAGCAGCCCACAAGTGGGGGCAGAAAAACTGTTTTTT. Translation: CASSPQVGAEKLFF.

The chain couples TRBV5-1 to TRBJ2-7; D possibly corresponds to TRBD1 (6 bases). Germline V CDR1 and CDR2: SGHRS, YFSETQ. This CDR3 is built from 17 residues. V lost 2 bases and J 2 bases, leaving 20 bases between the germline ends. CDR3 protein: CASSLSFDRTFTYEQYF. The CDR3 coding sequence is TGCGCCAGCAGCTTAAGTTTCGACAGGACATTTACCTACGAGCAGTACTTC. The complete variable domain, with remaining parts taken from reference TRBV5-1 and TRBJ2-7, reads KAGVTQTPRYLIKTRGQQVTLSCSPISGHRSVSWYQQTPGQGLQFLFEYFSETQRNKGNFPGRFSGRQFSNSRSEMNVSTLELGDSALYLCASSLSFDRTFTYEQYFGPGTRLTVT.

The chain joins TRBV30 to TRBJ1-5; perhaps TRBD1 as D (6 bases). This CDR3 region has 13 residues. The germline V gene encodes CDR1 GTSNPN and CDR2 SVGIG (reference sequence). Trimming cost V 1 base and J 4 bases, with 8 bases left between them. In DNA form, the CDR3 reads TGTGCCTGGAGTGGGACAGAGAATCAGCCCCAGCATTTT. This translates into CAWSGTENQPQHF.

V gene TRBV20-1 combines with J gene TRBJ1-1; D is ambiguous. The CDR3 has 11 amino acids. From germline, CDR1 is DFQATT and CDR2 SNEGSKA (reference sequence). Trimming took 4 bases from V and 4 from J, leaving 7 bases between them. CDR3 in amino acids: CSATEATEAFF. The CDR3 DNA reads TGCAGTGCTACAGAGGCCACTGAAGCTTTCTTT.

This chain links TRBV30 with TRBJ2-6; possibly TRBD2 for D (5 bases). The germline CDR1 and CDR2 sequences are GTSNPN and SVGIG (reference sequence). The ends were cut back, 6 bases at V and 13 bases at J, with 10 bases in the middle. The CDR3 sequence is 10 residues long. CDR3 DNA: TGTGCCTGTTCCCCGGGGGTCCTGACTTTC. Translated: CACSPGVLTF.

V usage is TRBV18 and J usage is TRBJ1-5; 7 nucleotides align to TRBD1. Per the germline V gene, CDR1 is KGHSH and CDR2 is LQKENI. Trimming removed 3 bases from V and 6 bases from J; junction bases left unmatched: 5. This CDR3 is built from 14 residues. The CDR3 DNA follows: TGTGCCAGCTCACCTGACAGGGCCGTTCAGCCCCAGCATTTT. Its translation: CASSPDRAVQPQHF.

The chain recombines TRBV11-2 with TRBJ2-2, with a tentative D call TRBD1 (6 bases). The ends were cut back, 4 bases at V and 1 base at J, with 10 bases in the middle. CDR1 is SGHAT, CDR2 FQNNGV, per germline. The CDR3 runs to 15 residues. The CDR3 region is CASSSRQVNTGELFF. Written as DNA, the CDR3 is TGTGCCAGCAGCTCCCGACAGGTGAACACCGGGGAGCTGTTTTTT.

The chain carries TRBV6-5 and TRBJ1-5; D call uncertain. V lost 0 bases and J lost 2, with 8 bases in between. The germline V gene encodes CDR1 MNHEY and CDR2 SVGAGI. The CDR3 sequence is 15 residues long. CDR3 amino acids: CASSYSTQGNQPQHF. The DNA for the CDR3 is TGTGCCAGCAGTTACTCCACTCAGGGCAATCAGCCCCAGCATTTT.

This chain connects TRBV29-1 to TRBJ1-2, with D uncertain. The V end was cut by 2 bases, the J end by 4 bases, with 14 bases between. Per germline, CDR1 SQVTM and CDR2 ANQGSEA. This CDR3 has 14 residues. CDR3 DNA sequence: TGCAGCGTTGAAAACGGGAAATCAGGCTATGGCTACACCTTC. It is translated as CSVENGKSGYGYTF. Filled out from reference TRBV29-1 and TRBJ1-2, the complete variable domain reads SAVISQKPSRDICQRGTSLTIQCQVDSQVTMMFWYRQQPGQSLTLIATANQGSEATYESGFVIDKFPISRPNLTFSTLTVSNMSPEDSSIYLCSVENGKSGYGYTFGSGTRLTVV.

Turning to this clone: The same CDR3 arises from other DNA sequences in this sample as well. DNA for the CDR3: TGTGCCAGCTCACCAAAGTGGGAGACTGAAGCTTTCTTT. Residues: CASSPKWETEAFF. The rearrangement uses TRBV18 and TRBJ1-1; D not resolved. V dropped 2 bases and J dropped 5 bases, with 9 bases sitting between them. CDR1 is KGHSH and CDR2 is LQKENI in the germline V gene. The CDR3 loop spans 13 amino acids.

The V gene is TRBV28, the J gene TRBJ2-7, with 9 bases that match TRBD1. The CDR3 has 16 amino acids. V was pared by 1 base and J by 3 bases, with 7 bases of the junction left unmatched. Germline V gene data show CDR1 as MDHEN and CDR2 as SYDVKM. CDR3 loop: CASSLLGQGTLYEQYF. The CDR3 DNA is TGTGCCAGCAGTTTATTAGGACAGGGGACTCTCTACGAGCAGTACTTC.

Details on this clone: Other DNA variants within this sample encode the same CDR3. V gene TRBV5-1 combines with J gene TRBJ2-5; D call uncertain. CDR1 SGHRS and CDR2 YFSETQ come from the germline V gene. The CDR3 totals 13 residues. V was cut by 1 base and J by 3 bases, with 7 bases left in between. The CDR3 nucleotides read TGCGCCAGCAGCTTGAACAGAAAAGAGACCCAGTACTTC. This gives the protein CASSLNRKETQYF.

The chain has TRBV27 and TRBJ1-1; TRBD1 matches 9 bases. The V gene end was trimmed by 3 bases and the J gene end by 6 bases; junction bases not matched to a gene: 5. This CDR3 region has 14 residues. Germline lookup yields CDR1 MNHEY and CDR2 SMNVEV (reference sequence). The CDR3 protein is CASSLGQGIAEAFF. For the CDR3, the DNA is TGTGCCAGCAGTTTGGGACAGGGTATAGCTGAAGCTTTCTTT.

This chain uses TRBV9 with TRBJ1-1, with 9 bases identical to TRBD1. The length of the CDR3 is 15 residues. The germline V gene encodes CDR1 SGDLS and CDR2 YYNGEE. Unmatched junction bases numbered 7, after V lost 2 bases and J lost 5 bases. DNA for the CDR3: TGTGCCAGCAGCGTTTCGGGGACAGGGAATACTGAAGCTTTCTTT. Translated, it gives CASSVSGTGNTEAFF.

The chain recombines TRBV18 with TRBJ1-5; TRBD1 matches 10 bases. The ends lost 3 bases at V and 5 bases at J; junction bases unmatched: 7. The germline V gene encodes CDR1 KGHSH and CDR2 LQKENI. The CDR3 runs to 16 residues. CDR3 region: CASSPWDRGKDQPQHF. DNA of the CDR3: TGTGCCAGCTCACCCTGGGACAGGGGAAAAGATCAGCCCCAGCATTTT.

V and J are TRBV28 and TRBJ1-1; TRBD1 agrees at 8 bases. The germline V gene encodes CDR1 MDHEN and CDR2 SYDVKM. With V trimmed by 4 bases and J by 8 bases, 15 bases remained unmatched. The CDR3 totals 16 residues. CDR3 amino acids: CASSSLDRGGLPEAFF. The CDR3 DNA follows: TGTGCCAGCAGTTCCCTCGACAGGGGAGGATTACCCGAAGCTTTCTTT.

The chain recombines TRBV5-6 with TRBJ1-6, with unresolved D. Germline CDR1 reads SGHDT; CDR2 reads YYEEEE. V lost 2 bases and J 10 bases, leaving 13 bases between the germline ends. This CDR3 spans 14 amino acids. This CDR3 is CASSLGFPGSPLHF. For the CDR3, the DNA is TGTGCCAGCAGCTTAGGCTTCCCCGGGTCACCCCTCCACTTT.

V usage is TRBV7-3 and J usage is TRBJ1-2; D may be TRBD1 (5 bases). The CDR3 contains 14 residues. The germline V gene has CDR1 SGHTA and CDR2 FQGTGA. Between the trimmed V and J ends, which lost 2 bases and 8 bases, there was a span of 15 bases. CDR3 nucleotide sequence: TGTGCCAGCAGCTTATTGGGGACGGGAGAAGGCTACACCTTC. Its protein product is CASSLLGTGEGYTF.

V usage is TRBV6-5 and J usage is TRBJ2-7; D is perhaps TRBD2 (5 bases). The CDR3 has 15 amino acids. Germline CDR1 and CDR2: MNHEY and SVGAGI. Trimming removed 6 bases at V and 1 base at J, with 16 bases between. CDR3 in DNA: TGTGCCAGCAGCCTCTCAAGCGGAAGTTCCTACGAGCAGTACTTC. It translates to CASSLSSGSSYEQYF.

This chain connects TRBV11-2 to TRBJ2-5; D ambiguous. V lost 0 bases and J 4 bases, leaving 6 bases between the germline ends. CDR1 is SGHAT and CDR2 is FQNNGV in the germline V gene. The CDR3 runs 13 residues. The CDR3 DNA is TGTGCCAGCAGCTTAGAACTACGAGAGACCCAGTACTTC. Encoded protein: CASSLELRETQYF.

The chain has TRBV19 and TRBJ2-2; the D is unclear. This CDR3 comprises 13 residues. CDR1 and CDR2 from the germline V gene are LNHDA and SQIVND (reference sequence). The V end lost 3 bases, the J end lost 5 bases, and 7 bases lay between the germline ends. The CDR3 loop is CASSMKRTGELFF. CDR3 sequence (DNA): TGTGCCAGTAGTATGAAGAGAACCGGGGAGCTGTTTTTT.

This chain connects TRBV13 to TRBJ1-1; 9 positions agree with TRBD1. Losses at the gene ends were 4 bases for V and 3 bases for J; bases not matched to a gene: 9. The germline gives CDR1 PRHDT, CDR2 FYEKMQ (reference sequence). The CDR3 has 16 residues. Here the CDR3 reads CASSSKTGGSYTEAFF. CDR3 DNA sequence: TGTGCCAGCAGCTCTAAGACAGGGGGAAGCTACACTGAAGCTTTCTTT. Full variable domain (missing parts from reference TRBV13 and TRBJ1-1): AAGVIQSPRHLIKEKRETATLKCYPIPRHDTVYWYQQGPGQDPQFLISFYEKMQSDKGSIPDRFSAQQFSDYHSELNMSSLELGDSALYFCASSSKTGGSYTEAFFGQGTRLTVV.

The chain links TRBV18 to TRBJ2-3; TRBD1 matches 9 bases. Trimming took 3 bases from V and 3 from J; bases not matched to a gene: 10. The CDR3 has 17 residues. Germline lookup yields CDR1 KGHSH and CDR2 LQKENI. The CDR3, as DNA: TGTGCCAGCTCACCTTTCCCGGGACAGGGCAGGACAGATACGCAGTATTTT. Its protein product is CASSPFPGQGRTDTQYF.

The genes are TRBV9 and TRBJ2-6; no clear D gene. Trimming removed 0 bases from V and 0 bases from J, with 7 bases in between. CDR1 and CDR2 from the germline V gene are SGDLS and YYNGEE. The CDR3 runs 16 residues. The CDR3, as DNA: TGTGCCAGCAGCGTAGACAGAGACTCTGGGGCCAACGTCCTGACTTTC. Its translation is CASSVDRDSGANVLTF.

The chain joins TRBV15 to TRBJ1-5, with TRBD1 identical over 10 bases. The germline gives CDR1 LNHNV, CDR2 YYDKDF (reference sequence). The CDR3 sequence is 15 residues long. Germline trimming cut 0 bases from V and 7 bases from J; bases unmatched to any gene: 3. The CDR3: CATSRETGGHQPQHF. In DNA form, the CDR3 reads TGTGCCACCAGCAGAGAGACAGGGGGCCACCAGCCCCAGCATTTT.

The rearrangement uses TRBV5-6 and TRBJ1-2; 8 positions match TRBD1. The V segment lost 2 bases and the J segment 8 bases; nucleotides outside the gene matches: 8. Per germline, CDR1 SGHDT and CDR2 YYEEEE. This CDR3 is 14 amino acids long. CDR3 region: CASSFRTGSAGYTF. CDR3 DNA sequence: TGTGCCAGCAGCTTTCGGACAGGGAGTGCAGGCTACACCTTC.

The chain is built from TRBV6-1 and TRBJ2-7; no clear D. Trimming stripped 1 base from V and 2 bases from J, with 9 bases between. CDR3 size: 14 residues. Germline CDR1 reads MNHNS; CDR2 reads SASEGT. In DNA form, the CDR3 reads TGTGCCAGCAGTGAAGAGAGTATGACCTACGAGCAGTACTTC. This gives the protein CASSEESMTYEQYF.

In nucleotides, the CDR3 is TGTGCCATCAGTGGTACTAGCGGGGACCAAGAGACCCAGTACTTC. It encodes CAISGTSGDQETQYF. The genes are TRBV10-3 and TRBJ2-5; 10 bases fit TRBD2. This CDR3 region has 15 residues. Germline CDR1 is ENHRY and CDR2 is SYGVKD. With V trimmed by 4 bases and J by 0 bases, 2 bases remained unmatched.

The chain recombines TRBV5-6 with TRBJ2-3, with 12 bases matching TRBD2. V was pared by 1 base and J by 1 base, with 4 bases of the junction left unmatched. This CDR3 has 17 residues. CDR1 SGHDT and CDR2 YYEEEE come from the germline V gene. The chain's CDR3 is CASSLRLAGARTDTQYF. The CDR3 DNA reads as TGTGCCAGCAGCTTGCGACTAGCGGGAGCCCGCACAGATACGCAGTATTTT.

CDR3 protein: CAAGTGTFGANVLTF. In DNA, the CDR3 is TGTGCCGCCGGGACAGGGACTTTTGGGGCCAACGTCCTGACTTTC. The V call is TRBV30, the J call TRBJ2-6; 9 positions agree with TRBD1. Looked up from germline, CDR1 is GTSNPN and CDR2 is SVGIG (reference sequence). The CDR3 consists of 15 residues. V lost 8 bases and J lost 3; bases outside the gene matches: 8. The whole variable domain, remainder taken from reference TRBV30 and TRBJ2-6, is SQTIHQWPATLVQPVGSPLSLECTVEGTSNPNLYWYRQAAGRGLQLLFYSVGIGQISSEVPQNLSASRPQDRQFILSSKKLLLSDSGFYLCAAGTGTFGANVLTFGAGSRLTVL.